The clone carrying this TCR beta chain was detected ten times or more. Its antigen is unknown. One entry per CDR3 protein results from TCRdb running MiXCR on the RT-PCR reads. The table has 500,000 to 650,000 distinct CDR3 sequences, less than 10% seen once. The record originates from a study of response to subunit inactivated influenza vaccine. Findings of the study overall: Few new T cells, the authors suggested, are recruited by each seasonal influenza vaccination.

Source: PBMCs from blood, taken less than 30 months after vaccination. This clonotype was sampled from a man between 45 and 75 years old who received an inactivated influenza vaccine.

DNA of the CDR3: TGCAGCGTTGGCGGGACTAGCGGGAGGGCATCCACAGATACGCAGTATTTT. Translation: CSVGGTSGRASTDTQYF. The J gene is TRBJ2-3, the V gene TRBV29-1, with TRBD2 identical over 16 bases. Germline lookup yields CDR1 SQVTM and CDR2 ANQGSEA. The CDR3 is 17 residues long. The J segment lost 2 bases and the V segment lost 4 bases, leaving 6 bases of the junction unmatched.